This T cell receptor (beta chain) was recovered during a study of T cells in Graves' hyperthyroidism and ophthalmopathy. TCR beta CDR3 region amplification was performed from RNA transcripts. With the HTBI primer set, the TCR CDR3 went through a first round of RT-PCR. TCRdb reprocessed the multiplex PCR reads via MiXCR and lists one record per CDR3 protein. The sample consists of about 260,000 distinct CDR3 sequences, roughly 15% of them appearing once. V shed 4 bases, J shed 7 bases, and the junction held 6 bases outside the gene matches. Per the germline V gene, CDR1 is MDHEN and CDR2 is SYDVKM. The CDR3 has 15 amino acids.

This TCR was sampled from a woman aged 18-29 years with Graves' ophthalmopathy. The chain has TRBV28 and TRBJ2-1; TRBD2 matches 11 bases. Material: blood. CDR3 sequence reads: CASSSPGLAENEQFF. The CDR3 DNA follows: TGTGCCAGCAGTTCACCGGGACTAGCGGAGAATGAGCAGTTCTTC.